These 30 T cell receptor beta chains came from one sample sequenced in a study of radiation and T cells in renal cell carcinoma. Assay: immunoSEQ multiplex PCR; the TCRdb copy retains only in-frame clones and omits some. The table lists around 8,400 clones, approximately 60% of them singletons. Sample treatment: treatment-naive control, cytoreductive nephrectomy. Material: tumor tissue, obtained from a patient whose treatment was nephrectomy without radiotherapy. These receptors were obtained from a man aged 55 to 70 with renal cell carcinoma.

This clone is judged medium-sized (0.01 to 0.1%). This sequence joins TRBV30 and TRBJ1-1; D uncertain. Trimming pared 2 bases from V and 0 bases from J, leaving 7 bases between. The CDR3 loop spans 13 amino acids. In germline, CDR1 is GTSNPN, CDR2 SVGIG (reference sequence). The chain's CDR3 is CAWSTGMNTEAFF. The CDR3 nucleotides read TGTGCCTGGAGTACGGGGATGAACACTGAAGCTTTCTTT.

This clone is a singleton in its sample. The rearrangement uses TRBV21-1 and TRBJ1-2. TRBV21-1 is shown as a pseudogene. The CDR3 has 16 amino acids. CDR3 sequence reads: CASSKGGARRDYGYTF. For the CDR3, the DNA is TGTGCCAGCAGCAAAGGGGGAGCCCGGAGAGACTATGGCTACACCTTC.

V usage is TRBV29-1 and J usage is TRBJ2-7; no firm D call. The CDR3 has 11 amino acids. CDR1 and CDR2 (germline): SQVTM, ANQGSEA. Trimming cost V 4 bases and J 6 bases, with 10 bases left between them. The CDR3 sequence: CSVGSLGEQYF. The CDR3 bases are TGCAGCGTTGGCAGCCTAGGCGAGCAGTACTTC.

This sequence joins TRBV30 and TRBJ1-5, with TRBD1 identical over 7 bases. V lost 5 bases to trimming and J lost 0 bases; unmatched junction nucleotides: 1. This CDR3 is 13 amino acids long. Germline CDR1 is GTSNPN and CDR2 is SVGIG (reference sequence). The CDR3 DNA is TGTGCCTGGGGACAGGATAGCAATCAGCCCCAGCATTTT. This translates into CAWGQDSNQPQHF. The full variable domain, in which reference TRBV30 and TRBJ1-5 provide the parts outside the CDR3, is SQTIHQWPATLVQPVGSPLSLECTVEGTSNPNLYWYRQAAGRGLQLLFYSVGIGQISSEVPQNLSASRPQDRQFILSSKKLLLSDSGFYLCAWGQDSNQPQHFGDGTRLSIL.

This clone was picked up a small number of times. The genes are TRBV29-1 and TRBJ2-3; D not certain. Germline CDR1 is SQVTM and CDR2 is ANQGSEA. The CDR3 covers 13 residues. The V end lost 6 bases, the J end lost 2 bases, and 12 bases lay between the germline ends. CDR3 nucleotide sequence: TGCAGCGTCCGAGTGGCGGCCACAGATACGCAGTATTTT. Amino acids: CSVRVAATDTQYF.

Written as DNA, the CDR3 is TGTGCCAGCAGTTTTCTTTATGCCTACAATGAGCAGTTCTTC. Amino acids: CASSFLYAYNEQFF. The V gene is TRBV28, the J gene TRBJ2-1; no reliable D call. CDR1 is MDHEN, CDR2 SYDVKM, per germline. This CDR3 is 14 amino acids long. V was clipped by 3 bases and J by 2 bases, with 8 bases between them.

V and J are TRBV5-6 and TRBJ2-4, with D tentatively TRBD1 (6 bases). The V and J ends lost 2 bases and 8 bases respectively, with 11 bases between them. This CDR3 has 13 amino acids. Per the germline V gene, CDR1 is SGHDT and CDR2 is YYEEEE. The CDR3 spells CASSFQGFDIQYF. In DNA, the CDR3 is TGTGCCAGCAGCTTCCAGGGGTTCGACATTCAGTACTTC.

This clone was counted a few times. The V gene is TRBV7-8, the J gene TRBJ1-3; tentative D call: TRBD1 (5 bases). The CDR3 loop spans 17 amino acids. V lost 4 bases and J lost 3, with 19 bases in between. Germline V gives CDR1 SGHVS, CDR2 FQNEAQ. The DNA for the CDR3 is TGTGCCAGCAGCTCTATATCCCCACAGGACGGTGGAAACACCATATATTTT. It yields the protein CASSSISPQDGGNTIYF.

This chain connects TRBV2 to TRBJ2-1, with D hard to call. This CDR3 region has 17 residues. V lost 3 bases and J 10 bases, leaving 25 bases between the germline ends. The germline V gene encodes CDR1 SNHLY and CDR2 FYNNEI. CDR3 amino acids: CASSDSLDSGWSQEQFF. As DNA, the CDR3 is TGTGCCAGCAGTGATTCCCTCGACTCCGGATGGTCTCAGGAGCAGTTCTTC. Variable domain in full (rest from reference TRBV2 and TRBJ2-1): EPEVTQTPSHQVTQMGQEVILRCVPISNHLYFYWYRQILGQKVEFLVSFYNNEISEKSEIFDDQFSVERPDGSNFTLKIRSTKLEDSAMYFCASSDSLDSGWSQEQFFGPGTRLTVL.

The chain carries TRBV25-1 and TRBJ2-7, with D uncertain. Germline V gene lookup returns CDR1 MGHDK and CDR2 SYGVNS. Trimming pared 5 bases from V and 3 bases from J, leaving 14 bases between. There are 14 residues in the CDR3. The CDR3 here is CASSWGGVYYEQYF. The DNA for the CDR3 is TGTGCCAGCAGTTGGGGTGGAGTCTACTACGAGCAGTACTTC.

The chain couples TRBV9 to TRBJ1-4, with TRBD1 identical over 12 bases. The CDR3 totals 15 residues. The germline V gene has CDR1 SGDLS and CDR2 YYNGEE. V was pared by 0 bases and J by 8 bases, with 2 bases of the junction left unmatched. The CDR3 nucleotides read TGTGCCAGCAGCGTAGTGGGGACAGGGGGCGAAAAACTGTTTTTT. Its translation is CASSVVGTGGEKLFF.

This clone was seen more than once but under ten times. This chain links TRBV4-2 with TRBJ2-5, with TRBD2 matching over 14 bases. The CDR3 loop spans 16 amino acids. From germline, CDR1 is LGHNA and CDR2 YNFKEQ. J gave up 5 bases and V 4 bases, and 6 bases lay outside the gene matches. CDR3 residues: CASSPGLAGAIETQYF. The DNA of the CDR3 is TGTGCCAGCAGCCCGGGACTAGCGGGGGCGATTGAGACCCAGTACTTC.

The gene calls are TRBV10-3 and TRBJ1-2; a possible D gene is TRBD1 (6 bases). The CDR3 loop spans 15 amino acids. V lost 6 bases and J 4 bases, leaving 18 bases between the germline ends. Germline loops: CDR1 ENHRY, CDR2 SYGVKD. The CDR3 DNA reads TGTGCCATCAGCAGTTGGGGAACAGGGAGCTATGGCTACACCTTC. Its translation is CAISSWGTGSYGYTF.

This clone came up a few times. The chain is built from TRBV4-1 and TRBJ1-5, with 8 bases fitting TRBD1. In germline, CDR1 is MGHRA, CDR2 YSYEKL. The CDR3 is made up of 16 amino acids. V gave up 4 bases and J gave up 6 bases; unmatched junction bases: 11. The chain's CDR3 is CASSPSGRGPGQPQHF. CDR3 DNA: TGCGCCAGCAGCCCCTCGGGCAGGGGGCCCGGTCAGCCCCAGCATTTT.

J is TRBJ1-6 and V is TRBV5-4; D is unclear. The CDR3 is 15 residues long. V was trimmed by 0 bases and J by 8 bases, leaving 12 bases between them. Germline lookup yields CDR1 SGHNT and CDR2 YYREEE (reference sequence). CDR3 nucleotides: TGTGCCAGCAGCTTGGCTGGGGTTGCTTATTCACCCCTCCACTTT. Translation gives CASSLAGVAYSPLHF.

The count of this clone is one. V gene TRBV29-1 combines with J gene TRBJ2-7; TRBD1 matches 8 bases. V trimming: 7 bases; J trimming: 4 bases; junction bases outside the gene matches: 6. The V gene's germline CDR1 is SQVTM and CDR2 ANQGSEA. The CDR3 covers 12 residues. The CDR3 DNA reads TGCAGCGGCGGGACAGGCCTTTACGAGCAGTACTTC. Translation: CSGGTGLYEQYF.

Comments on this clone: The junction departs from the called germline gene at one end, perhaps through a read error. This chain connects TRBV29-1 to TRBJ1-1; D remains unclear. The germline V gene encodes CDR1 SQVTM and CDR2 ANQGSEA. The CDR3 sequence is 11 residues long. The CDR3 sequence is CSVEFFTAAFF. In DNA, the CDR3 is TGCAGCGTTGAATTTTTCACTGCAGCTTTCTTT. The variable domain in full, with the rest retrieved from reference TRBV29-1 and TRBJ1-1, is SAVISQKPSRDICQRGTSLTIQCQVDSQVTMMFWYRQQPGQSLTLIATANQGSEATYESGFVIDKFPISRPNLTFSTLTVSNMSPEDSSIYLCSVEFFTAAFFGQGTRLTVV.

The CDR3 loop is CASSFRGGEQYF. CDR3 coding DNA: TGTGCCAGCAGCTTTCGAGGGGGCGAGCAGTACTTC. The chain has TRBV28 and TRBJ2-7, with a possible D match to TRBD1 (6 bases). CDR1 and CDR2 from the germline V gene are MDHEN and SYDVKM. This CDR3 is built from 12 residues. V lost 6 bases, J lost 6 bases, and 12 bases lay in between.

The V and J genes are TRBV15 and TRBJ1-1; D is possibly TRBD1 (5 bases). The CDR3 length is 13 residues. The V and J ends lost 2 bases and 2 bases respectively, with 6 bases between them. Germline V CDR1 and CDR2: LNHNV, YYDKDF (reference sequence). The CDR3 loop reads CATSRRTNTEAFF. The CDR3 nucleotides read TGTGCCACCAGCAGACGGACAAACACTGAAGCTTTCTTT.

This clone was seen a handful of times. V gene TRBV2 combines with J gene TRBJ1-1; 7 bases fit TRBD1. With V trimmed by 7 bases and J by 4 bases, 12 bases remained unmatched. Germline-derived CDR1 and CDR2 are SNHLY and FYNNEI. This CDR3 has 15 residues. The CDR3: CASTITGVRVTEAFF. DNA of the CDR3: TGTGCCAGCACAATCACAGGGGTGCGTGTCACTGAAGCTTTCTTT.

To note about this clone: A far larger clone is a single base away, which makes a read error likely. The chain is built from TRBV13 and TRBJ1-4; D ambiguous. The V end lost 7 bases, the J end lost 2 bases, and 11 bases lay between the germline ends. CDR1 PRHDT and CDR2 FYEKMQ come from the germline V gene (reference sequence). CDR3 length equals 14 residues. CDR3 DNA: TGTGCCAGCAACCTAAGAGTGACTAATGAAAAACTGTTTTTT. Translating gives CASNLRVTNEKLFF. The full variable domain, with the rest looked up from reference TRBV13 and TRBJ1-4, is AAGVIQSPRHLIKEKRETATLKCYPIPRHDTVYWYQQGPGQDPQFLISFYEKMQSDKGSIPDRFSAQQFSDYHSELNMSSLELGDSALYFCASNLRVTNEKLFFGSGTQLSVL.

This clone was seen only a few times. This chain joins TRBV4-1 and TRBJ1-1; no reliable D call. Trimming took 0 bases from V and 0 from J, leaving 11 bases between them. The CDR3 sequence is 16 residues long. Germline V gene lookup returns CDR1 MGHRA and CDR2 YSYEKL. This chain's CDR3 is CASSQDDSKVNTEAFF. In nucleotides, the CDR3 is TGCGCCAGCAGCCAAGACGATTCCAAGGTGAACACTGAAGCTTTCTTT.

The CDR3 DNA reads TGTGCAAGCGCACGCAGTACTAATGAAAAACTGTTTTTT. Protein sequence: CASARSTNEKLFF. The V gene is TRBV11-2, the J gene TRBJ1-4; D gene unclear. This CDR3 has 13 amino acids. Looked up from germline, CDR1 is SGHAT and CDR2 is FQNNGV.

The V call is TRBV28, the J call TRBJ1-4, with D hard to call. The CDR3 spans 14 residues. Trimming stripped 3 bases from V and 7 bases from J, with 12 bases between. Germline values: CDR1 MDHEN, CDR2 SYDVKM. CDR3: CASSFLREGEKLFF. CDR3 nucleotide sequence: TGTGCCAGCAGTTTTTTAAGGGAGGGTGAAAAACTGTTTTTT.

The sample holds a few counts of this clone. The genes are TRBV19 and TRBJ1-2; the match to TRBD1 covers 7 bases. The germline CDR1 and CDR2 sequences are LNHDA and SQIVND (reference sequence). The CDR3 is 16 amino acids. The junction had 11 bases not matched to a gene; V was cut back by 5 bases and J by 2 bases. CDR3 in amino acids: CASSLRRDSLNYGYTF. CDR3 in DNA: TGTGCCAGTAGTCTCCGCCGGGACAGTTTAAACTATGGCTACACCTTC.

By its share, this clone is large. V usage is TRBV2 and J usage is TRBJ1-1; D not resolved. The CDR3 totals 13 residues. V was clipped by 8 bases and J by 4 bases, with 14 bases between them. Germline V lookup: CDR1 SNHLY, CDR2 FYNNEI. CDR3 protein: CASAAGPGTEAFF. In DNA form, the CDR3 reads TGTGCCAGCGCGGCAGGTCCGGGCACTGAAGCTTTCTTT. Drawing the rest from reference TRBV2 and TRBJ1-1, the complete variable domain is EPEVTQTPSHQVTQMGQEVILRCVPISNHLYFYWYRQILGQKVEFLVSFYNNEISEKSEIFDDQFSVERPDGSNFTLKIRSTKLEDSAMYFCASAAGPGTEAFFGQGTRLTVV.

V is TRBV28 and J is TRBJ1-2, with 9 bases matching TRBD1. This CDR3 spans 14 amino acids. V gave up 7 bases and J gave up 4 bases; unmatched junction bases: 7. Germline CDR1 reads MDHEN; CDR2 reads SYDVKM. In DNA form, the CDR3 reads TGTGCCAGCATACCCACAGGGGGCGTCTATGGCTACACCTTC. This encodes CASIPTGGVYGYTF.

This clone ranks as medium-sized. The rearrangement links TRBV7-6 to TRBJ1-4, with D tentatively TRBD1 (6 bases). Trimming removed 2 bases from V and 5 bases from J, with 12 bases in between. Germline assignment: CDR1 SGHVS and CDR2 FNYEAQ. The CDR3 has 15 amino acids. In nucleotides, the CDR3 is TGTGCCAGCAGCTTAATCCCGGGGGCAAATGAAAAACTGTTTTTT. It codes for CASSLIPGANEKLFF.

The V call is TRBV23-1, the J call TRBJ2-7; 12 bases match TRBD1. TRBV23-1 is known as an ORF, though its function is uncertain. CDR3 length: 14 amino acids. The V and J ends lost 2 bases and 5 bases, in that order; junction bases with no gene match: 1. This CDR3 is CASSQRDRGHEQYF. CDR3 coding DNA: TGCGCCAGCAGTCAAAGGGACAGGGGGCACGAGCAGTACTTC.

The V gene is TRBV27, the J gene TRBJ2-4, with D tentatively TRBD1 (6 bases). This CDR3 has 16 amino acids. Germline V CDR1 and CDR2: MNHEY, SMNVEV (reference sequence). The V and J ends lost 3 bases and 5 bases respectively, with 17 bases between them. CDR3 sequence reads: CASSLWGRGRENIQYF. DNA for the CDR3: TGTGCCAGCAGTTTGTGGGGCAGGGGTAGGGAAAACATTCAGTACTTC.